The T cell receptor (beta chain) under discussion was sequenced for a study of T cell responses to AZD1222 COVID-19 vaccine. Data came from immunoSEQ multiplex PCR; TCRdb stores just in-frame clones and leaves some out. The table lists around 140,000 clones, approximately 90% of them singletons. CDR3 size: 14 residues. Trimming cost V 5 bases and J 0 bases, with 8 bases left between them. Germline lookup yields CDR1 SGHTA and CDR2 FQGNSA. Material: peripheral blood, obtained 28 days after the second AZD1222 dose. V and J are TRBV7-2 and TRBJ1-3; unclear D gene. The TCR was taken from an adult who received the AZD1222 COVID-19 vaccine. The chain's CDR3 is CASSVASSGNTIYF. As DNA, the CDR3 is TGTGCCAGCAGCGTGGCCTCCTCTGGAAACACCATATATTTT.